The 28 T cell receptor beta chains reported below all come from one sample, sequenced in a study of vaccination effects on CD4 cells after COVID-19. Antigens for these TCRs are unknown. Some clones are missing from TCRdb's copy, which holds only in-frame ones; the method was immunoSEQ multiplex PCR. The sample lists approximately 25,000 clones; around three quarters were seen once. After expansion with viral peptide pools in the ViraFEST assay, antigen-specific CD4+ T cells were sequenced. At the end of less than 12 days of culture, CD4+ T cells were isolated. The study found no prior SARS-CoV-2 infection in the vaccine recipients, who tested negative for nucleocapsid antibodies. Material: CD4+ T cells from PBMCs cultured with HCoV-NL63 spike peptides, obtained before COVID-19 vaccination. These receptors originate from a human donor who received a COVID-19 vaccine.

The rearrangement uses TRBV12-5 and TRBJ2-1; tentative D call: TRBD2 (7 bases). Looked up from germline, CDR1 is LGHNT and CDR2 is FRNRAP. V dropped 2 bases and J dropped 8 bases, with 13 bases sitting between them. The CDR3 runs to 14 residues. The chain's CDR3 is CASGLRGAGDEQFF. DNA for the CDR3: TGTGCTAGTGGTTTGCGGGGGGCCGGGGATGAGCAGTTCTTC.

The chain employs TRBV27 and TRBJ1-1, with 7 bases matching TRBD1. Trimming at V came to 5 bases and at J to 0 bases, leaving 6 bases not matched to a gene. Germline V CDR1 and CDR2: MNHEY, SMNVEV (reference sequence). This CDR3 has 15 amino acids. CDR3 DNA sequence: TGTGCCAGCAGTGCAGGGGGGGTAATGAACACTGAAGCTTTCTTT. It codes for CASSAGGVMNTEAFF.

The chain recombines TRBV18 with TRBJ1-5; a possible D gene is TRBD1 (6 bases). The germline gives CDR1 KGHSH, CDR2 LQKENI. V lost 2 bases and J lost 3, with 17 bases in between. CDR3 length equals 17 residues. The chain's CDR3 is CASSPSSKQGINQPQHF. The CDR3 nucleotides are TGTGCCAGCTCACCATCTTCCAAACAGGGAATCAATCAGCCCCAGCATTTT.

The chain recombines TRBV7-9 with TRBJ2-1; TRBD1 agrees at 8 bases. V shed 1 base and J 7 bases; nucleotides not matched to a gene: 9. The length of the CDR3 is 16 residues. Germline lookup yields CDR1 SEHNR and CDR2 FQNEAQ (reference sequence). CDR3 nucleotides: TGTGCCAGCAGCTTAGGTTCAGGGGGCTTGGGGAATGAGCAGTTCTTC. Its translation: CASSLGSGGLGNEQFF.

Only a few counts were recorded for this clone. V is TRBV7-9 and J is TRBJ1-1; possibly TRBD1 for D (5 bases). V was pared by 3 bases and J by 5 bases, with 19 bases between. Germline V CDR1 and CDR2: SEHNR, FQNEAQ (reference sequence). The CDR3 is 16 amino acids. CDR3 nucleotide sequence: TGTGCCAGCAGCTTCCTCACCGGGACCGGGGGGACTGAAGCTTTCTTT. Amino acid sequence: CASSFLTGTGGTEAFF.

This chain connects TRBV19 to TRBJ1-2; no definite D call. CDR3 size: 13 residues. Trimming pared 6 bases from V and 4 bases from J, leaving 12 bases between. Germline V gives CDR1 LNHDA, CDR2 SQIVND (reference sequence). The DNA of the CDR3 is TGTGCCAGTAGATTCTCGGGAGGCTATGGCTACACCTTC. It specifies CASRFSGGYGYTF.

This chain uses TRBV5-1 with TRBJ2-2, with D perhaps TRBD1 (6 bases). The CDR3 consists of 16 residues. Trimming shortened V by 6 bases and J by 1 base, and 16 bases separated the two germline ends. Germline V gene lookup returns CDR1 SGHRS and CDR2 YFSETQ. CDR3: CASIRDRMENTGELFF. CDR3 DNA sequence: TGCGCCAGCATAAGAGACAGGATGGAGAACACCGGGGAGCTGTTTTTT.

This chain links TRBV7-2 with TRBJ1-6; D is unclear. Trimming removed 3 bases from V and 5 bases from J, with 11 bases in between. The length of the CDR3 is 15 residues. Germline CDR1 and CDR2: SGHTA and FQGNSA. The DNA of the CDR3 is TGTGCCAGCAGCTTCAGGTCAGCTGATAATTCACCCCTCCACTTT. This sequence encodes CASSFRSADNSPLHF. The full variable domain, completed using reference TRBV7-2 and TRBJ1-6, is GAGVSQSPSNKVTEKGKDVELRCDPISGHTALYWYRQSLGQGLEFLIYFQGNSAPDKSGLPSDRFSAERTGGSVSTLTIQRTQQEDSAVYLCASSFRSADNSPLHFGNGTRLTVT.

The V and J genes are TRBV5-6 and TRBJ1-2; 9 bases map to TRBD1. Germline V gene lookup returns CDR1 SGHDT and CDR2 YYEEEE. The length of the CDR3 is 14 residues. V lost 5 bases and J lost 7; bases outside the gene matches: 9. The CDR3 sequence: CASRNTGGAGGYTF. In DNA, the CDR3 is TGTGCCAGCAGGAACACAGGGGGCGCCGGTGGCTACACCTTC.

The chain is built from TRBV4-2 and TRBJ2-5, with 7 bases that match TRBD1. Germline CDR1 reads LGHNA; CDR2 reads YNFKEQ. J gave up 5 bases and V 0 bases, and 6 bases lay outside the gene matches. The CDR3 runs 15 residues. For the CDR3, the DNA is TGTGCCAGCAGCCAAGAAGCCAGGGGGTATGAGACCCAGTACTTC. Translated: CASSQEARGYETQYF.

V is TRBV7-2 and J is TRBJ2-7; the match to TRBD2 covers 8 bases. Germline CDR1 SGHTA, CDR2 FQGNSA. The V gene end was trimmed by 5 bases and the J gene end by 5 bases; junction bases not matched to a gene: 5. The CDR3 runs to 13 residues. The DNA of the CDR3 is TGTGCCAGCAGCCCCCGGCGGGGGGACGAGCAGTACTTC. Encoded protein: CASSPRRGDEQYF.

The chain employs TRBV7-2 and TRBJ1-5; D perhaps matches TRBD1 (5 bases). The ends were cut back, 10 bases at V and 5 bases at J, with 15 bases in the middle. From germline, CDR1 is SGHTA and CDR2 FQGNSA. This CDR3 contains 13 residues. The CDR3 sequence is CATQDSPDQPQHF. CDR3 DNA: TGTGCCACCCAAGACAGTCCGGATCAGCCCCAGCATTTT.

This chain links TRBV4-2 with TRBJ1-1, with a weak D call TRBD1 (6 bases). The length of the CDR3 is 14 residues. Germline CDR1 is LGHNA and CDR2 is YNFKEQ. Trimming shortened V by 5 bases and J by 1 base, and 11 bases separated the two germline ends. CDR3 sequence: CASSEQGENTEAFF. For the CDR3, the DNA is TGTGCCAGCAGCGAACAGGGTGAGAACACTGAAGCTTTCTTT.

V gene TRBV3-1 (or the pseudogene TRBV3-2) combines with J gene TRBJ2-1; 7 bases match TRBD2. V shed 3 bases, J shed 6 bases, and the junction held 14 bases outside the gene matches. Germline V lookup: CDR1 LGHDT, CDR2 YNNKEL (reference sequence). The CDR3 runs to 17 residues. The CDR3 sequence: CASSQGGSGLGLNEQFF. CDR3 in DNA: TGTGCCAGCAGCCAGGGAGGGAGCGGGCTGGGGCTCAATGAGCAGTTCTTC.

The rearrangement joins TRBV3-1 (or the pseudogene TRBV3-2) to TRBJ2-2; the D gene is possibly TRBD1 (6 bases). The germline V gene has CDR1 LGHDT and CDR2 YNNKEL (reference sequence). CDR3 length: 15 amino acids. Trimming cost V 1 base and J 6 bases, with 12 bases left between them. The CDR3 DNA sequence: TGTGCCAGCAGCCAAGTGGCAGGGGCCGCCGGGGAGCTGTTTTTT. It codes for CASSQVAGAAGELFF.

The chain's CDR3 is CASSAGQGGADTQYF. In nucleotides, the CDR3 is TGTGCCAGCAGTGCGGGACAGGGGGGTGCAGATACGCAGTATTTT. The V call is TRBV6-4, the J call TRBJ2-3; 11 nucleotides line up with TRBD1. The CDR3 loop spans 15 amino acids. The junction had 4 bases not matched to a gene; V was cut back by 4 bases and J by 4 bases. Germline V CDR1 and CDR2: MRHNA, SNTAGT.

This clone has just a few counts. CDR3: CAPQERGVDYGYTF. The CDR3 DNA sequence: TGTGCCCCCCAAGAACGGGGAGTTGACTATGGCTACACCTTC. The genes are TRBV27 and TRBJ1-2; D gene uncertain. The germline V gene encodes CDR1 MNHEY and CDR2 SMNVEV (reference sequence). V dropped 11 bases and J dropped 3 bases, with 19 bases sitting between them. This CDR3 region has 14 residues.

The CDR3 is CASKKSVVGYEQYF. The CDR3 DNA is TGTGCCAGCAAGAAGTCGGTGGTAGGATACGAGCAGTACTTC. The chain recombines TRBV28 with TRBJ2-7; D is unclear. Trimming left V 7 bases short and J 4 bases short, with 17 bases between. Germline values: CDR1 MDHEN, CDR2 SYDVKM. The CDR3 sequence is 14 residues long.

The chain joins TRBV11-2 to TRBJ1-3, with 7 bases fitting TRBD1. V was pared by 1 base and J by 2 bases, with 8 bases of the junction left unmatched. This CDR3 spans 17 amino acids. CDR1 and CDR2 from the germline V gene are SGHAT and FQNNGV. The CDR3 region is CASSLGLNRGAGNTIYF. In nucleotides, the CDR3 is TGTGCCAGCAGCTTAGGTCTTAACAGGGGTGCTGGAAACACCATATATTTT.

This clone was found a few times. This sequence joins TRBV3-1 (or the pseudogene TRBV3-2) and TRBJ2-7, with 8 positions matching TRBD1. The germline V gene has CDR1 LGHDT and CDR2 YNNKEL (reference sequence). The junction had 3 bases not matched to a gene; V was cut back by 4 bases and J by 7 bases. The CDR3 is made up of 12 amino acids. The CDR3 protein is CASSRGQAEQYF. CDR3 sequence (DNA): TGTGCCAGCAGCCGGGGACAGGCTGAGCAGTACTTC.

This rearrangement joins TRBV3-1 (or the pseudogene TRBV3-2) to TRBJ2-2; D may be TRBD2 (6 bases). The germline gives CDR1 LGHDT, CDR2 YNNKEL (reference sequence). Between the trimmed V and J ends, which lost 6 bases and 6 bases, there was a span of 17 bases. The length of the CDR3 is 15 residues. The CDR3 reads CASRPSGTGPGELFF. CDR3 DNA sequence: TGTGCCAGCAGACCGTCCGGGACTGGGCCCGGGGAGCTGTTTTTT.

V gene TRBV28 combines with J gene TRBJ1-5, with 9 positions matching TRBD1. V gave up 7 bases and J gave up 5 bases; unmatched junction bases: 15. Per germline, CDR1 MDHEN and CDR2 SYDVKM. The CDR3 sequence is 17 residues long. The chain's CDR3 is CASTPPALYRGHQPQHF. CDR3 in DNA: TGTGCCAGCACACCCCCCGCCCTTTACAGGGGGCATCAGCCCCAGCATTTT.

The chain uses TRBV13 and TRBJ2-2; 8 bases are shared with TRBD2. Germline V gene lookup returns CDR1 PRHDT and CDR2 FYEKMQ (reference sequence). J gave up 0 bases and V 1 base, and 7 bases lay outside the gene matches. The CDR3 sequence is 18 residues long. CDR3 nucleotide sequence: TGTGCCAGCAGCTTAGTTCTCGGGGGGGCCCCGAACACCGGGGAGCTGTTTTTT. It specifies CASSLVLGGAPNTGELFF. The full variable domain, its missing parts supplied by reference TRBV13 and TRBJ2-2, is AAGVIQSPRHLIKEKRETATLKCYPIPRHDTVYWYQQGPGQDPQFLISFYEKMQSDKGSIPDRFSAQQFSDYHSELNMSSLELGDSALYFCASSLVLGGAPNTGELFFGEGSRLTVL.

The V and J genes are TRBV9 and TRBJ1-1, with TRBD1 as a possible D gene (6 bases). CDR3 length equals 16 residues. The V end lost 0 bases, the J end lost 2 bases, and 14 bases lay between the germline ends. The germline CDR1 and CDR2 sequences are SGDLS and YYNGEE. The CDR3 loop is CASSVDPGQLNTEAFF. CDR3 coding DNA: TGTGCCAGCAGCGTAGACCCCGGACAGCTTAACACTGAAGCTTTCTTT.

This rearrangement joins TRBV29-1 to TRBJ2-5, with 7 bases matching TRBD1. CDR1 is SQVTM, CDR2 ANQGSEA, per germline. Trimming cost V 4 bases and J 6 bases; bases outside gene matches: 5. This CDR3 spans 12 amino acids. The CDR3, as DNA: TGCAGCGTTGGGGACAGCGTGAAGACCCAGTACTTC. This encodes CSVGDSVKTQYF.

The rearrangement uses TRBV4-1 and TRBJ2-7; 8 bases agree with TRBD1. Germline assignment: CDR1 MGHRA and CDR2 YSYEKL. This CDR3 has 15 residues. J lost 2 bases, V lost 4 bases, and 7 bases had no gene match. For the CDR3, the DNA is TGCGCCAGCAGCCGAGAAAGACAGGGGACCTACGAGCAGTACTTC. This translates into CASSRERQGTYEQYF.

The rearrangement joins TRBV7-2 to TRBJ1-5; no definite D call. The CDR3 runs to 15 residues. Germline V gene data show CDR1 as SGHTA and CDR2 as FQGNSA. The V and J ends lost 1 base and 1 base respectively, with 8 bases between them. CDR3 in DNA: TGTGCCAGCAGCTTAGTTGACGGGAGCAATCAGCCCCAGCATTTT. This sequence encodes CASSLVDGSNQPQHF.

This clone was detected only once. Here the CDR3 reads CASSPPTSRGTQYF. CDR3 nucleotide sequence: TGTGCCAGCTCACCACCGACCAGTCGGGGGACCCAGTACTTC. The chain carries TRBV18 and TRBJ2-5, with a possible D match to TRBD2 (5 bases). Trimming pared 0 bases from V and 7 bases from J, leaving 12 bases between. The CDR3 runs 14 residues. Per germline, CDR1 KGHSH and CDR2 LQKENI.